A single T cell receptor beta chain is shown here with its context. Profiling relied on immunoSEQ multiplex PCR, and the TCRdb table lists in-frame clones only, not all of them. Seen here are about 97,000 clones, more than 85% observed once, and the top ten hold under 10%. This sample is part of a study of control samples from healthy donors and cancer patients. In germline, CDR1 is SSHAT, CDR2 FNYEAQ (reference sequence). The CDR3 totals 15 residues. V lost 5 bases and J 1 base, leaving 13 bases between the germline ends. The chain uses TRBV7-7 and TRBJ2-3; D uncertain. The sequence derives from a man younger than 40 in good health. The sample was blood. In DNA form, the CDR3 reads TGTGCCAGCAGCCCTTACCCTCGGGGCACAGATACGCAGTATTTT. Translation gives CASSPYPRGTDTQYF.